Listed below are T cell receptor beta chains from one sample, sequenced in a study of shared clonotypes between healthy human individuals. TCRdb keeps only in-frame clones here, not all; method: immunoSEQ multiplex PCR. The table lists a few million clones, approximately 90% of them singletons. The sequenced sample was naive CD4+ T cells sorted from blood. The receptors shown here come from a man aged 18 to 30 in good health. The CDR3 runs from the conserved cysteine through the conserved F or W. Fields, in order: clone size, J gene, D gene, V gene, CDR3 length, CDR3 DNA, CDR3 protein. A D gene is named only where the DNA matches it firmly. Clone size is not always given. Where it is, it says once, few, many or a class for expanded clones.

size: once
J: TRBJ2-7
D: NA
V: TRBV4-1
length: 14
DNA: TGCGCCAGCAGCCAAGATCCCAATACTTACGAGCAGTACTTC
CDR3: CASSQDPNTYEQYF

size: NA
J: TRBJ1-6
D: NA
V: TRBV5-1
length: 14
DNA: TGCGCCAGCAGCTTGGAGGGTTATAATTCACCCCTCCACTTT
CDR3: CASSLEGYNSPLHF

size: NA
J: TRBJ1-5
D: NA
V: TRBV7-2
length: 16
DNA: TGTGCCAGCAGCTTAGAGGGTACGGACCCGGTTCAGCCCCAGCATTTT
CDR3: CASSLEGTDPVQPQHF

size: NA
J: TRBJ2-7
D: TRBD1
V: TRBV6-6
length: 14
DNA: TGTGCCAGCAGCCCGGGACAGTCCTCCTACGAGCAGTACTTC
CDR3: CASSPGQSSYEQYF

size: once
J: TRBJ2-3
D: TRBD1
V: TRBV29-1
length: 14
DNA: TGCAGCGTGAATCCAGGGGGTAGGACAGATACGCAGTATTTT
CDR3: CSVNPGGRTDTQYF

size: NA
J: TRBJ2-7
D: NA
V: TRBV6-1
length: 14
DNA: TGTGCCAGCAGACTGGGCGAGGCCACCTACGAGCAGTACTTC
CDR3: CASRLGEATYEQYF

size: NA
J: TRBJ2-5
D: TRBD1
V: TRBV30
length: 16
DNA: TGTGCCTGGAGCTCCGGGACAGGGGGCGGACAAGAGACCCAGTACTTC
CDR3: CAWSSGTGGGQETQYF

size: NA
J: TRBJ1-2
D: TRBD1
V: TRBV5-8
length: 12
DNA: TGTGCCAGCAGCTCAACAGGGGAAGGCTACACCTTC
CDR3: CASSSTGEGYTF

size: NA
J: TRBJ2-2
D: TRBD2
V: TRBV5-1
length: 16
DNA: TGCGCCAGCAGTTCCAAGACTAGCGTGGCCACCGGGGAGCTGTTTTTT
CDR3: CASSSKTSVATGELFF

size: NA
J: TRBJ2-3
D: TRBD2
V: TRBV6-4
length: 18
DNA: TGTGCCAGCAGTGACTCGACCATGGGGCTAGCGGGAAGGGGTACGCAGTATTTT
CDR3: CASSDSTMGLAGRGTQYF

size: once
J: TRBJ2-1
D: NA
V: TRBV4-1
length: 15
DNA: TGCGCCAGCAGCCAAGATCTGTCGACTGGTGGTGAGCAGTTCTTC
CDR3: CASSQDLSTGGEQFF

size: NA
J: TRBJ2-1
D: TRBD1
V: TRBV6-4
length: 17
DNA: TGTGCCAGCAGTGACCCTGGACAGGGGGCTTGCTACAATGAGCAGTTCTTC
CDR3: CASSDPGQGACYNEQFF